What follows describes a single T cell receptor beta chain. This entry belongs to a study of blood T cell repertoires in COVID-19. Turning to the study itself: Sources were T cells, B-cell-depleted T cells, or PBMCs; the material itself was cDNA or gDNA.

Original data processing: Reference gene primer amplification gave estimated nucleated cell counts. Profiled with immunoSEQ multiplex PCR; TCRdb holds only in-frame clones, not every one. V and J calls and clone size are those listed in that table; D and trimming were worked out from the DNA. The sample contains approximately 93,000 clones, approximately 79% of which appear only once. Patients from Seattle were sampled longitudinally, starting during active infection. The sample comprised peripheral blood. The TCR was taken from a man aged 70 or older with COVID-19, enrolled during active disease.

CDR3 region: CASSLDRVSAFF. CDR3 coding DNA: TGTGCCAGCAGCCTCGACAGGGTCTCAGCTTTCTTT. The rearrangement joins TRBV7-2 to TRBJ1-1; the match to TRBD1 covers 7 bases. V shed 5 bases, J shed 10 bases, and the junction held 7 bases outside the gene matches. The germline V gene has CDR1 SGHTA and CDR2 FQGNSA. The CDR3 is 12 amino acids. The full variable domain, completed using reference TRBV7-2 and TRBJ1-1, is GAGVSQSPSNKVTEKGKDVELRCDPISGHTALYWYRQSLGQGLEFLIYFQGNSAPDKSGLPSDRFSAERTGGSVSTLTIQRTQQEDSAVYLCASSLDRVSAFFGQGTRLTVV.